This TCR beta chain was captured in a study of CD8 T cells in Susac syndrome. Study-level points and caveats: The study admitted that it had a relatively small number of individuals in its TCR sequencing and HLA analysis.

Negative isolation yielded the CD8+ and CD4+ T cells, while FACS enriched the TEMRA cells. A quantity of about 0.5 to 1 ug RNA underwent reverse transcription using random hexamers. The TCR beta CDR3 was amplified by immunoSEQ multiplex PCR across 54 Vbeta, 13 Jbeta. TCRdb ran MiXCR on the immunoSEQ multiplex PCR reads and lists one entry per CDR3 protein. The sample carries 180,000 or so distinct CDR3 sequences, roughly 94% recorded once. Germline CDR1 MNHEY, CDR2 SVGEGT. Trimming took off 6 bases at V and 1 base at J, with 9 bases between the two ends. The CDR3 length is 13 residues. Concerning this clonotype: Its antigen remains unidentified.

Sequencing was done on a sample of CD4+ T cells from PBMCs. The source of this sequence is a human donor in good health. The chain has TRBV6-2 or TRBV6-3 and TRBJ1-1; D ambiguous. CDR3 DNA sequence: TGTGCCAGCAGACCCCCGGCGAACACTGAAGCTTTCTTT. Its protein product is CASRPPANTEAFF.